Sequencing of this T cell receptor beta chain was carried out in a study of shared clonotypes between healthy human individuals. Donors included only healthy HIV-negative adults lacking recent acute infections or vaccinations. Naive CD45RA+ and memory CD45RA-negative subsets were split from CD4+ cells. Study findings and constraints: In four donors, around 5% of naive CD4 clonotypes appeared in common.

A remark on this clone: Its target is unknown.

Trimming shortened V by 0 bases and J by 10 bases, and 16 bases separated the two germline ends. This CDR3 has 14 amino acids. In germline, CDR1 is SGHRS, CDR2 YFSETQ. Libraries were prepared by immunoSEQ multiplex PCR; TCRdb keeps only in-frame clonotypes and omits some of them. The sample lists roughly 650,000 clones, approximately 97% occurring once. The chain carries TRBV5-1 and TRBJ1-2; tentative D call: TRBD1 (5 bases). The material sequenced was naive CD4+ T cells sorted from blood. Subset of the sample: CD45RA+ positively selected. This receptor was taken from a woman aged 25 to 39 in good health. The CDR3 DNA sequence: TGCGCCAGCAGCTTGGCCATTGGAGGGGTGCTCTACACCTTC. Its protein is CASSLAIGGVLYTF.